A selection of T cell receptor beta chains follows, all from one sample in a study of CD8+CD57+ T cells in acquired aplastic anemia. Using its own MiXCR run on the reads, TCRdb lists one record per CDR3 protein. The table records hundreds of thousands of distinct CDR3 sequences, around 32% of them present only once. The sequenced sample consisted of sorted CD4+, CD8+, or CD8+CD57+ T cells (not recorded which) from PBMCs. These receptor sequences come from a human donor with aplastic anemia. CDR3s leave out the opening cysteine and the closing phenylalanine or tryptophan. D genes are given only for firm matches.

j_call d_call v_call cdr3_aa
TRBJ2-7 . TRBV6-1 ASSIDTTLSYEQY
TRBJ2-1 TRBD2 TRBV11-2 ASSQTSGNPREQF
TRBJ1-5 . TRBV5-1 ASSLVGGHQPQH
TRBJ1-6 . TRBV12-3/TRBV12-4 ASSLPGSPLH
TRBJ1-5 . TRBV25-1 ASAKDPGLSQPQH
TRBJ2-3 TRBD1 TRBV5-6 AWSQDRGSDTQY
TRBJ2-7 . TRBV19 ASSILAHYEQY
TRBJ2-1 . TRBV6-1 ASNTDNEQF
TRBJ2-5 . TRBV10-3 AISESQY
TRBJ1-6 . TRBV15 ATSSESGGYGSPLH
TRBJ1-6 . TRBV7-2 ASSQKNNSPLH
TRBJ1-5 . TRBV19 ASSKGPNQPQH
TRBJ2-3 . TRBV9 ASSVGGSGYTDTQY
TRBJ2-6 TRBD1 TRBV27 ASSHTQGAGANVLT
TRBJ2-2 . TRBV6-4 ASRSGYTGELF
TRBJ1-2 . TRBV9 ASSVEAIANYGYT
TRBJ2-5 . TRBV9 ASSVGVGETQY
TRBJ2-7 . TRBV7-2 ASSLAIESSYEQY
TRBJ1-1 TRBD1 TRBV5-1 ASAIQGGAEAF
TRBJ1-2 . TRBV6-4 ASRDSALRGYT
TRBJ2-5 . TRBV5-1 ASSLGQGGETQY
TRBJ1-4 . TRBV12-3/TRBV12-4 ASSLVQGGEKLF
TRBJ2-7 TRBD2 TRBV20-1 SAPRGSSGREQY
TRBJ1-2 . TRBV12-3/TRBV12-4 ASSNYGRYGYT
TRBJ2-3 TRBD2 TRBV4-1 ASSNTGTSGATDTQY
TRBJ1-6 TRBD1 TRBV9 AGSDRENSPLH
TRBJ1-2 TRBD1 TRBV2 ASSGGGPAYGYT
TRBJ1-2 TRBD1 TRBV10-3 AISLLGQVYGYT
TRBJ1-3 TRBD1 TRBV2 ASKQGNSGNTIY
TRBJ1-2 . TRBV6-1 ASSQRQAAYGYT
TRBJ2-7 TRBD2 TRBV20-1 SARDYSGRAVYGQY
TRBJ2-5 . TRBV7-3 ASGTTGRETQY
TRBJ2-7 TRBD2 TRBV7-2 ASVAGAYEQY
TRBJ1-5 TRBD1 TRBV19 ASSRPGQGARQPQH
TRBJ1-3 . TRBV19 ASSTPPRRRLSGNTIY
TRBJ2-6 . TRBV5-1 ASSFGQGVGANVLT
TRBJ1-5 . TRBV6-1 ASSNPAQAINQPQH
TRBJ2-3 . TRBV7-6 ASSRTGDTQY
TRBJ2-3 . TRBV7-9 ASSLGSTDTDTQY
TRBJ1-2 . TRBV10-3 ASSEFSGVNYGYT
TRBJ2-7 . TRBV4-2 ASSQDGKTGEQY
TRBJ2-1 TRBD2 TRBV11-2 ASSLTGTSVYNEQF
TRBJ2-7 . TRBV20-1 SAASTVYEQY
TRBJ2-7 . TRBV11-2 ASSLVPTNVPREQY
TRBJ2-5 TRBD1 TRBV7-2 AGGTGSWETQY